Listed below are T cell receptor beta chains from one sample, sequenced in a study of patients and donors after allogeneic stem cell transplantation. TCRdb reanalysed the RT-PCR reads using MiXCR and keeps one entry per CDR3 protein. The sample lists approximately 250,000 distinct CDR3 sequences, 11% to 15% seen once, with 11% in the top ten. The sample was blood, either unsorted or a sorted T cell fraction (not recorded which). Source of these receptors: a human donor who was either an allogeneic HSCT recipient or a stem cell or donor lymphocyte infusion donor (not recorded which). It is not recorded whose cells these are; they may come from a transplant donor. CDR3s include the opening cysteine and the closing phenylalanine or tryptophan. The order of the fields is clone size, J gene, V gene, D gene, CDR3 protein. The D gene is left open where the match is weak. The size field is filled for only some rows; it gives once, few, many or a size class.

>.|TRBJ2-2|TRBV6-6|.
CASSPRDTGELFF
>many|TRBJ2-3|TRBV11-2|TRBD2
CASSTPSGGSPSTDTQYF
>.|TRBJ2-5|TRBV9|TRBD2
CASSARTATSGWRPGQETQYF
>few|TRBJ1-4|TRBV5-1|TRBD1
CASSPGQGAINEKLFF
>.|TRBJ1-2|TRBV20-1|.
CSAQEGYTF
>.|TRBJ2-6|TRBV12-3/TRBV12-4|TRBD1
CASTQGVGGGANVLTF
>.|TRBJ2-5|TRBV6-5|.
CASSYSGLSPQETQYF
>few|TRBJ1-3|TRBV5-1|.
CASSINSGNTIYF
>few|TRBJ2-7|TRBV4-2|TRBD2
CASSQVSGTSGMDYEQYF
>few|TRBJ1-2|TRBV6-1|.
CASSESTYYGYTF
>few|TRBJ1-2|TRBV3-1|TRBD1
CASSKRVGGGKGYTF
>.|TRBJ2-3|TRBV7-2|TRBD2
CASSFSGGAADTQYF
>.|TRBJ1-3|TRBV20-1|.
CSARGTRAGNTIYF
>many|TRBJ1-2|TRBV12-3/TRBV12-4|.
CASSFKGISGYTF
>few|TRBJ2-3|TRBV6-1|.
CASSEYWGLTQYF
>few|TRBJ2-6|TRBV15|.
CASQGGANVLTF
>many|TRBJ1-3|TRBV18|TRBD1
CASSPPGDRIGNTIYF
>.|TRBJ2-7|TRBV5-6|.
CASTREGGRYEQYF
>.|TRBJ1-1|TRBV3-1|.
CASSQGGGIGTEAFF
>few|TRBJ2-3|TRBV11-1|.
CASSLLGGGSDTQYF
>few|TRBJ2-7|TRBV5-6|TRBD2
CASSRLTGLAYSYEQYF